These 3 T cell receptor beta chains share one sample of origin, sequenced in a study of cytomegalovirus exposure and HLA in healthy donors. Libraries were prepared by immunoSEQ multiplex PCR; TCRdb keeps only in-frame clonotypes and omits some of them. The sample carries fewer than 150,000 clones, 70% to 85% recorded once. Sequencing used PBMCs. The receptors come from a young man in good health and CMV-seropositive.

This clone turned up a few times. The chain has TRBV7-2 and TRBJ1-3; D unresolved. The germline V gene encodes CDR1 SGHTA and CDR2 FQGNSA. This CDR3 contains 14 residues. Trimming took off 4 bases at V and 0 bases at J, with 7 bases between the two ends. The CDR3 reads CASSSSSSGNTIYF. CDR3 in DNA: TGTGCCAGCAGCTCGTCTTCCTCTGGAAACACCATATATTTT. The entire variable domain, with the rest obtained from reference TRBV7-2 and TRBJ1-3, is as follows: GAGVSQSPSNKVTEKGKDVELRCDPISGHTALYWYRQSLGQGLEFLIYFQGNSAPDKSGLPSDRFSAERTGGSVSTLTIQRTQQEDSAVYLCASSSSSSGNTIYFGEGSWLTVV.

The chain employs TRBV5-4 and TRBJ2-7; possible D gene TRBD2, 6 bases. V was trimmed by 3 bases and J by 6 bases, leaving 16 bases between them. The CDR3 loop spans 14 amino acids. Looked up from germline, CDR1 is SGHNT and CDR2 is YYREEE (reference sequence). CDR3 residues: CASSSRDLRGEQYF. CDR3 in DNA: TGTGCCAGCAGCTCCAGGGACCTGCGGGGCGAGCAGTACTTC. Combining the CDR3 with reference TRBV5-4 and TRBJ2-7 gives the whole variable domain ETGVTQSPTHLIKTRGQQVTLRCSSQSGHNTVSWYQQALGQGPQFIFQYYREEENGRGNFPPRFSGLQFPNYSSELNVNALELDDSALYLCASSSRDLRGEQYFGPGTRLTVT.

The rearrangement links TRBV30 to TRBJ1-1; the match to TRBD1 covers 9 bases. CDR1 and CDR2 (germline): GTSNPN, SVGIG (reference sequence). The CDR3 spans 15 residues. The ends lost 3 bases at V and 0 bases at J; junction bases unmatched: 5. CDR3 region: CAWSLGQGMNTEAFF. Here the CDR3 DNA reads TGTGCCTGGAGCCTGGGACAGGGAATGAACACTGAAGCTTTCTTT.